Ten or more counts support the clone carrying this T cell receptor beta chain. The CDR3 totals 15 residues. Germline V gene data show CDR1 as MNHEY and CDR2 as SVGEGT. With 0 bases clipped from V and 4 bases from J, the junction kept 3 bases outside the gene matches. The sample originates from a study of T cells in Graves' hyperthyroidism and ophthalmopathy. RNA transcripts were the template for amplifying TCR beta CDR3 regions. Researchers ran a first-round RT-PCR on the TCR CDR3 using the HTBI primer set. TCRdb reprocessed the multiplex PCR reads with MiXCR, giving one entry per CDR3 protein. The sample lists 600,000 to 750,000 distinct CDR3 sequences, roughly 17% occurring once.

Sequenced material: blood. This clonotype was sampled from a man aged 50 or older with Graves' hyperthyroidism. The chain couples TRBV6-2 or TRBV6-3 to TRBJ2-3, with TRBD2 identical over 8 bases. CDR3 coding DNA: TGTGCCAGCAGTTACTCCGGGAGGGCGGCAGATACGCAGTATTTT. As protein: CASSYSGRAADTQYF.